The rows below give T cell receptor beta chains drawn from one sample of a study of blood T cell repertoires in COVID-19. Clones were sequenced by immunoSEQ multiplex PCR, and TCRdb holds only the in-frame ones, with some missing. The sample records under 500,000 clones, approximately 90% being singletons. Sample: peripheral blood. Source of these receptors: a woman aged 25 to 39 with acute or convalescent COVID-19. CDR3s leave out the opening cysteine and the closing phenylalanine or tryptophan. Clone size is not always given. Where it is, it says once, few, many or a class for expanded clones.

- | TRBJ1-4 | TRBV12-5 | ASGSGTGSWKLF
- | TRBJ2-3 | TRBV6-6 | ASSPGRGDTQY
- | TRBJ1-5 | TRBV28 | ASSLLGQPNRPQH
- | TRBJ2-4 | TRBV24-1 | ATSTGGSLDIQY
- | TRBJ1-3 | TRBV18 | ASTWTETGNTIY
once | TRBJ1-1 | TRBV9 | ASSVSGGDSTEAF
- | TRBJ2-7 | TRBV6-2/TRBV6-3 | ASSARLAGTQY
few | TRBJ2-7 | TRBV7-2 | ASSPIGGGIEQY
once | TRBJ1-5 | TRBV6-5 | ASSYSNRNKQPQH
- | TRBJ2-1 | TRBV5-5 | ASSLGGLSFNEQF
once | TRBJ2-7 | TRBV2 | ASFSGTGAYEQY
- | TRBJ2-1 | TRBV15 | ATSRFRDSVTGQF
once | TRBJ1-4 | TRBV11-2 | ASSLVGGKNEKLF